One sample yielded the 13 T cell receptor beta chains listed below, sequenced in a study of shared clonotypes between healthy human individuals. The table came from immunoSEQ multiplex PCR; TCRdb's copy has only in-frame clones and leaves some out. The table has 950,000 to 1,200,000 clones, 70% to 85% seen once. The sequenced material came from memory CD4+ T cells from PBMCs. Subset given: CD45RA-negative fraction. These receptors were obtained from a young man in good health. Some clones in this sample may be carry-over from other donors' samples.

The chain combines TRBV10-3 with TRBJ2-3; 9 bases match TRBD2. With 5 bases clipped from V and 5 bases from J, the junction kept 8 bases outside the gene matches. The germline CDR1 and CDR2 sequences are ENHRY and SYGVKD. The CDR3 loop spans 15 amino acids. The CDR3 loop reads CAISPGTSRGDTQYF. CDR3 DNA: TGTGCCATCAGTCCCGGGACTAGCAGGGGAGATACGCAGTATTTT.

The chain carries TRBV27 and TRBJ2-1; TRBD2 matches 13 bases. CDR1 and CDR2 (germline): MNHEY, SMNVEV (reference sequence). V shed 5 bases and J 6 bases; nucleotides not matched to a gene: 10. This CDR3 comprises 17 residues. CDR3 sequence (DNA): TGTGCCAGCAGTGCGCGACTAGCGGGAGGTTTGTCCAATGAGCAGTTCTTC. Amino acids: CASSARLAGGLSNEQFF.

The chain is built from TRBV5-4 and TRBJ2-7; 7 bases map to TRBD1. The ends lost 5 bases at V and 5 bases at J; junction bases unmatched: 13. The germline V gene encodes CDR1 SGHNT and CDR2 YYREEE (reference sequence). CDR3 length equals 15 residues. The DNA for the CDR3 is TGTGCCAGCAGACCTGACAGGGCCCCCTCTCACGAGCAGTACTTC. Translation: CASRPDRAPSHEQYF.

This clone was picked up a small number of times. The rearrangement uses TRBV10-1 and TRBJ1-1; 7 bases match TRBD1. Germline V lookup: CDR1 WNHNN, CDR2 SYGVQD (reference sequence). The junction had 1 base not matched to a gene; V was cut back by 8 bases and J by 1 base. This CDR3 has 12 residues. The CDR3: CASGDRNTEAFF. DNA for the CDR3: TGCGCCAGCGGGGACAGGAACACTGAAGCTTTCTTT.

The J gene is TRBJ2-7, the V gene TRBV5-1; D might be TRBD1 or TRBD2, each matching 6 bases. The V gene's germline CDR1 is SGHRS and CDR2 YFSETQ. Deletions cut 0 bases from V and 5 bases from J, with 12 bases between. CDR3 size: 14 residues. CDR3 sequence: CASSLEGGSDEQYF. In DNA, the CDR3 is TGCGCCAGCAGCTTGGAAGGGGGGTCGGACGAGCAGTACTTC.

The V and J genes are TRBV7-3 and TRBJ2-1; D remains unclear. V was cut by 0 bases and J by 5 bases, with 5 bases left in between. There are 13 residues in the CDR3. Germline lookup yields CDR1 SGHTA and CDR2 FQGTGA. As DNA, the CDR3 is TGTGCCAGCAGCTTAACGGGCCACAATGAGCAGTTCTTC. Amino acids: CASSLTGHNEQFF.

The chain couples TRBV30 to TRBJ1-5; D gene ambiguous. V was cut by 2 bases and J by 0 bases, with 8 bases left in between. CDR1 is GTSNPN, CDR2 SVGIG, per germline (reference sequence). This CDR3 has 14 residues. This CDR3 reads CAWSWTSSNQPQHF. CDR3 bases: TGTGCCTGGAGTTGGACTAGTAGCAATCAGCCCCAGCATTTT. Based on the CDR3 plus reference TRBV30 and TRBJ1-5, the full variable domain is SQTIHQWPATLVQPVGSPLSLECTVEGTSNPNLYWYRQAAGRGLQLLFYSVGIGQISSEVPQNLSASRPQDRQFILSSKKLLLSDSGFYLCAWSWTSSNQPQHFGDGTRLSIL.

The V call is TRBV2, the J call TRBJ1-5; the D gene is possibly TRBD1 (6 bases). The ends were cut back, 5 bases at V and 2 bases at J, with 10 bases in the middle. The CDR3 is 14 residues long. Per germline, CDR1 SNHLY and CDR2 FYNNEI. The CDR3 is CASSPAGGNQPQHF. CDR3 nucleotides: TGTGCCAGCAGTCCGGCAGGGGGCAATCAGCCCCAGCATTTT.

This chain links TRBV5-1 with TRBJ1-6; possibly TRBD1 for D (5 bases). CDR3 length: 17 amino acids. Germline CDR1 and CDR2: SGHRS and YFSETQ. Trimming pared 0 bases from V and 6 bases from J, leaving 16 bases between. The CDR3 DNA reads TGCGCCAGCAGCTTGGCCAATGGGGCCGGTACTAATTCACCCCTCCACTTT. As protein: CASSLANGAGTNSPLHF. The variable domain in full, completed from reference TRBV5-1 and TRBJ1-6, reads KAGVTQTPRYLIKTRGQQVTLSCSPISGHRSVSWYQQTPGQGLQFLFEYFSETQRNKGNFPGRFSGRQFSNSRSEMNVSTLELGDSALYLCASSLANGAGTNSPLHFGNGTRLTVT.

V usage is TRBV7-3 and J usage is TRBJ2-1; the D call may be TRBD1 or TRBD2 (5 bases each). The CDR3 extends over 19 amino acids. Germline V gene lookup returns CDR1 SGHTA and CDR2 FQGTGA. V was shortened by 5 bases and J by 6 bases, with 29 bases between the two germline ends. The CDR3 region is CASSPWGSRDPQHFNEQFF. Here the CDR3 DNA reads TGTGCCAGCAGCCCCTGGGGGTCCCGGGATCCTCAGCATTTCAATGAGCAGTTCTTC.

The CDR3 DNA is TGTGCCAGCAGTTTCAGTGGGGTGAACACTGAAGCTTTCTTT. The encoded protein is CASSFSGVNTEAFF. The genes are TRBV6-1 and TRBJ1-1; no clear D gene. The V gene lost 5 bases and the J gene lost 0 bases, with 10 bases spanning the gap. This CDR3 has 14 amino acids. Germline assignment: CDR1 MNHNS and CDR2 SASEGT.

The CDR3 region has the DNA TGTGCCACCCCCGTACAGGCCGCGGACACTGAAGCTTTCTTT. Translation: CATPVQAADTEAFF. The chain combines TRBV7-3 with TRBJ1-1, with TRBD1 as a possible D gene (5 bases). The CDR3 is 14 residues long. Germline CDR1 is SGHTA and CDR2 is FQGTGA. The V end was cut by 10 bases, the J end by 3 bases, with 18 bases between.

This clone has only a few counts. V usage is TRBV10-3 and J usage is TRBJ1-1; D unresolved. Looked up from germline, CDR1 is ENHRY and CDR2 is SYGVKD. The CDR3 contains 14 residues. Trimming shortened V by 5 bases and J by 2 bases, and 12 bases separated the two germline ends. This chain's CDR3 is CAISKQVTNTEAFF. The CDR3 DNA is TGTGCCATCAGTAAGCAGGTTACCAACACTGAAGCTTTCTTT.